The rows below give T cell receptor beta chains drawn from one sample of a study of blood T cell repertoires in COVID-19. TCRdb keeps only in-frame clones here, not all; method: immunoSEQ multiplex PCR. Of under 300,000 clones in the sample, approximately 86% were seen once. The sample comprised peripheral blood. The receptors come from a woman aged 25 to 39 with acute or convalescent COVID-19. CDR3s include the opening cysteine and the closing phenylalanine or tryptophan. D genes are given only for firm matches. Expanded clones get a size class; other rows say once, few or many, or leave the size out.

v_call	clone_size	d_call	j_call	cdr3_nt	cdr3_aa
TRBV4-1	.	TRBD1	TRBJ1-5	TGCGCCAGCAGCCAAGAGGGACAGGGGGCAGTAGGGCCCCAGCATTTT	CASSQEGQGAVGPQHF
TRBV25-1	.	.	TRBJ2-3	TGTGCCAGCAGTGAAGGACATGATAGCACAGATACGCAGTATTTT	CASSEGHDSTDTQYF
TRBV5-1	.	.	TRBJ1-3	TGCGCCAGCAGCTTTTCGGGACTCTCTGGAAACACCATATATTTT	CASSFSGLSGNTIYF
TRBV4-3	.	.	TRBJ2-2	TGCGCCAGCAGCCAAGGTCCTCAGGGTATAAACACCGGGGAGCTGTTTTTT	CASSQGPQGINTGELFF
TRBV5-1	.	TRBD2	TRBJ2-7	TGCGCCAGCAGCTTCGGGACTAGCGGTCCCTACGAGCAGTACTTC	CASSFGTSGPYEQYF
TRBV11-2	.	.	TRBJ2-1	TGTGCCAGCAGCTTAGATGGGGGGAGTCGATCTTACAATGAGCAGTTCTTC	CASSLDGGSRSYNEQFF
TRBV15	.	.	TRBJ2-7	TGTGCCACCAGCAGAGATGTTACGAGGGAGTTGCCCTACGAGCAGTACTTC	CATSRDVTRELPYEQYF
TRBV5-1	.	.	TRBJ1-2	TGCGCCAGCAGCCTACAGGACAGCTTCTATGGCTACACCTTC	CASSLQDSFYGYTF
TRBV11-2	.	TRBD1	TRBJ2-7	TGTGCCAGCAGCTTTAGGAGACAGGGATCCTACGAGCAGTACTTC	CASSFRRQGSYEQYF
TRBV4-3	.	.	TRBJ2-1	TGCGCCAGCAGCCAAGTGGGAGAGTACTACAATGAGCAGTTCTTC	CASSQVGEYYNEQFF
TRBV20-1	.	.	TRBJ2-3	TGCAGTGCCCGACACACAGATACGCAGTATTTT	CSARHTDTQYF
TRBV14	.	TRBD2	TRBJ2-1	TGTGCCAGCAGCCCCTCAACCTGGACTAGTTGGTTCTTC	CASSPSTWTSWFF
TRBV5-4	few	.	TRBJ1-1	TGTGCCAGCAGCTTGCTTCGCGATTCCGCTGAAGCTTTCTTT	CASSLLRDSAEAFF
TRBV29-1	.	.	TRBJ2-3	TGCAGCGTTGAGGGCCGGCTCACAGATACGCAGTATTTT	CSVEGRLTDTQYF
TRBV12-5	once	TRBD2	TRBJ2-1	TGTGCTAGTGGTTTGACGCCAGATCAGCGGGAGGGTTACAATGAGCAGTTCTTC	CASGLTPDQREGYNEQFF
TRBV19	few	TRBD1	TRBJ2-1	TGTGCCAGTAGATTCACAGACAGGGGCGGACCCTACAATGAGCAGTTCTTC	CASRFTDRGGPYNEQFF
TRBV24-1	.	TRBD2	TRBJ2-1	TGTGCCACCAGTGACCCAAGGACTAGCGGGGATTACAATGAGCAGTTCTTC	CATSDPRTSGDYNEQFF
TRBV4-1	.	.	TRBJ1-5	TGCGCCAGCAGCCAAGACGATCAGCCCCAGCATTTT	CASSQDDQPQHF
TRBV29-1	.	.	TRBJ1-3	TGCAGCGTTGAAGGTGGGCCAGGCGGAAACACCATATATTTT	CSVEGGPGGNTIYF
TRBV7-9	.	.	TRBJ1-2	TGTGCCAGCAGCCCTGACTATGGCTACACCTTC	CASSPDYGYTF
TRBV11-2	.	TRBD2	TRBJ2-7	TGTGCCAGCAGCCCTAGCGGGCGAATCCACGAGCAGTACTTC	CASSPSGRIHEQYF
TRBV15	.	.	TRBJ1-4	TGTGCCACCAGCAGAGATCTTCTCGGGGCAACTAATGAAAAACTGTTTTTT	CATSRDLLGATNEKLFF
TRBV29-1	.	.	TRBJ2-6	TGCAGCGTTGAAACAGGGTTTGGGGCCAACGTCCTGACTTTC	CSVETGFGANVLTF
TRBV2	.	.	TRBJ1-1	TGTGCCAGCAGGGGGACATCGAACACTGAAGCTTTCTTT	CASRGTSNTEAFF
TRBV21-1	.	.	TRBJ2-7	TGTGCCAGCAGCAATCCTACTAGCGGCTCCTACGAGCAGTACTTC	CASSNPTSGSYEQYF
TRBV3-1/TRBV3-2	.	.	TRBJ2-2	TGTGCCAGCAGCCAAGAAACCCGAGGGTCTTTGGCCACCGGGGAGCTGTTTTTT	CASSQETRGSLATGELFF
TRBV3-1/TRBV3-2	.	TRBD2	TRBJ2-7	TGTGCCAGCAGCCAACAACCTAGCGGGAGGAACTACGAGCAGTACTTC	CASSQQPSGRNYEQYF
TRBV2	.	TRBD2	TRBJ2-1	TGTGCCAGCAGTGATCCAGGAGGGACTAGTGCCCTTAATGAGCAGTTCTTC	CASSDPGGTSALNEQFF
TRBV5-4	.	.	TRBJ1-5	TGTGCCAGCAGCTTGTTTGGAGACAGACAGCCCCAGCATTTT	CASSLFGDRQPQHF
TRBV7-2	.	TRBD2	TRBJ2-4	TGTGCCAGCAGCTTAGGGGGGGGCATTCAGTACTTC	CASSLGGGIQYF
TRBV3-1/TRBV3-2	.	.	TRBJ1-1	TGTGCCAGCAGCCAGACGGGAGGAAGGGAAGCTGAAGCTTTCTTT	CASSQTGGREAEAFF
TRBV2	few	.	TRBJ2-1	TGTGCCAGCACGGCCGAATCCACAGGAGTCAATGAGCAGTTCTTC	CASTAESTGVNEQFF
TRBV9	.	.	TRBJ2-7	TGTGCCAGCAGCGTAGGGACTCTACCCTACGAGCAGTACTTC	CASSVGTLPYEQYF
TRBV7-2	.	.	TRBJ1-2	TGTGCCAGCAGCTTCCCCGAGGGGGTCCGGGGCTACACCTTC	CASSFPEGVRGYTF
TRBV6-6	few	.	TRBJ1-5	TGTGCCAGCGTGGACAGATACAATCAGCCCCAGCATTTT	CASVDRYNQPQHF
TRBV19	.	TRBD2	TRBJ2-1	TGTGCCAGTAGCACAAGCGGGAGGGTGCCCTACAATGAGCAGTTCTTC	CASSTSGRVPYNEQFF
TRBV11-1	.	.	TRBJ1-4	TGTGCCAGCAGCCCCAGGGTGGAGAATGAAAAACTGTTTTTT	CASSPRVENEKLFF
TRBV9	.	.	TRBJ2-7	TGTGCCAGCAGCGTAGACTTAAGCTCCTACGAGCAGTACTTC	CASSVDLSSYEQYF
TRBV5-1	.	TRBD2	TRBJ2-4	TGCGCCAGCAGCACTGGGACTAGCGGGAGTTCCAAAAACATTCAGTACTTC	CASSTGTSGSSKNIQYF
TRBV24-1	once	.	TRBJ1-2	TGTGCCACCAGTGATGAGACAGCCTATGGCTACACCTTC	CATSDETAYGYTF
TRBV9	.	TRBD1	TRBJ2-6	TGTGCCAGCAGCGCAGGACTTGACAGGGGTAAACTCTCTGGGGCCAACGTCCTGACTTTC	CASSAGLDRGKLSGANVLTF
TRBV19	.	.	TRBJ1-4	TGTGCCAGTAGTCAGGGTTCGGGAAAACTGTTTTTT	CASSQGSGKLFF
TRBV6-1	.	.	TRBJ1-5	TGTGCCAGCAGTGAAGGGACAGATAGCAATCAGCCCCAGCATTTT	CASSEGTDSNQPQHF
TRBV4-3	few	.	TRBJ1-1	TGCGCCAGCAGCCAGGGGGGTGGCTGGGGCGAAGCTTTCTTT	CASSQGGGWGEAFF
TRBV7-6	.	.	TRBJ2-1	TGTGCCAGCAGCGAGGTTTCGAACAATGAGCAGTTCTTC	CASSEVSNNEQFF
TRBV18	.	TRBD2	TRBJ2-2	TGTGCCAGCTCACCACCGGGGGCGGGAGGCCTCCGGGAGCTGTTTTTT	CASSPPGAGGLRELFF
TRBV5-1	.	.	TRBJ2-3	TGCGCCAGCAGCTTGGGGTTAGTAGATACGCAGTATTTT	CASSLGLVDTQYF
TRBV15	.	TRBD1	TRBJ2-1	TGTGCCACCAGCGGATTCGGACAGGGCACTGAGCAGTTCTTC	CATSGFGQGTEQFF
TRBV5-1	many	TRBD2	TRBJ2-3	TGCGCCAGCAGGCTAGCGGAGTTTAGCACAGATACGCAGTATTTT	CASRLAEFSTDTQYF
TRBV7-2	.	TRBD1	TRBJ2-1	TGTGCCAGCAGCCCTGGACAGGTCTACAATGAGCAGTTCTTC	CASSPGQVYNEQFF
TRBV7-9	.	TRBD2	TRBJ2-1	TGTGCCAGCAGCTTCGGCGGGAGGGCCCTCAATGAGCAGTTCTTC	CASSFGGRALNEQFF
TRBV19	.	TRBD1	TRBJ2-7	TGTGCCAGTAGCCCGCCGGGACAGGGGTACTACGAGCAGTACTTC	CASSPPGQGYYEQYF
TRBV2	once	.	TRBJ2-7	TGTGCCAGCAGTGTTGGCCTAGCATTCGAGCAGTACTTC	CASSVGLAFEQYF
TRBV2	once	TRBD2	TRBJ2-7	TGTGCCAGCAGGGGACTAGCGGGACTCTACGAGCAGTACTTC	CASRGLAGLYEQYF
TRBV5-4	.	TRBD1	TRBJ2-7	TGTGCCAGCAGTTCAGACAGGGCTACCGTCGAGCAGTACTTC	CASSSDRATVEQYF
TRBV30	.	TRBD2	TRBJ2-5	TGTGCCTCCAAGCGGGAGGGCCTCGAGACCCAGTACTTC	CASKREGLETQYF
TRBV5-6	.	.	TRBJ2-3	TGTGCCTCCAACAGGGTAACAGATACGCAGTATTTT	CASNRVTDTQYF
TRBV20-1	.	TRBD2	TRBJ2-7	TGCAGTGCTAGTGCCCTAGCGGGGGCCTTACGCGAGCAGTACTTC	CSASALAGALREQYF
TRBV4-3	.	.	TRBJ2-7	TGCGCCAGCAGCCAAGTCCGATTGGAGAACGAGCAGTACTTC	CASSQVRLENEQYF
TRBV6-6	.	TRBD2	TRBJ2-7	TGTGCCAGCAGGTGGACTAGCGGGAGGTCCGAGCAGTACTTC	CASRWTSGRSEQYF